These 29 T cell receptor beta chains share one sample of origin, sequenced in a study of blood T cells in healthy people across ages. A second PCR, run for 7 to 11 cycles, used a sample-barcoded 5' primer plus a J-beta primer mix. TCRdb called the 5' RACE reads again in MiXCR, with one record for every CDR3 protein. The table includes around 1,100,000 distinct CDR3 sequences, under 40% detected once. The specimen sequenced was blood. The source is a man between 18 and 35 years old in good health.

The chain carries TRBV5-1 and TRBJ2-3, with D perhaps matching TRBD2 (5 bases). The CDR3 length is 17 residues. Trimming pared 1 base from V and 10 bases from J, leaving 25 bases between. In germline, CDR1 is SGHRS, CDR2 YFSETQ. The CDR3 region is CASSLRSEAVLNGPQYF. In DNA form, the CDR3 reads TGCGCCAGCAGCTTGAGGTCAGAAGCGGTCCTTAACGGCCCGCAGTATTTT. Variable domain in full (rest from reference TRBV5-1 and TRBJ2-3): KAGVTQTPRYLIKTRGQQVTLSCSPISGHRSVSWYQQTPGQGLQFLFEYFSETQRNKGNFPGRFSGRQFSNSRSEMNVSTLELGDSALYLCASSLRSEAVLNGPQYFGPGTRLTVL.

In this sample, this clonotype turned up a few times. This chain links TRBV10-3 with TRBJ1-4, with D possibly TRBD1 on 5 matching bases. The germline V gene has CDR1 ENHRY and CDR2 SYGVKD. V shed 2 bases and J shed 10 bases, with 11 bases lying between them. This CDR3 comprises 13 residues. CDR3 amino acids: CAISEGTEGKLFF. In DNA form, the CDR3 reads TGTGCCATCAGTGAGGGGACGGAAGGAAAACTGTTTTTT.

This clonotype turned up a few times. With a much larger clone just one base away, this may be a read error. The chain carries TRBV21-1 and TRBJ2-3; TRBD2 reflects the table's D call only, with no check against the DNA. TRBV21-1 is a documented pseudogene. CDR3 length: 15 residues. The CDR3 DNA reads TGTGTCAGCAGCAAAGACCCTAGCGCCACAGATACGCAGTATTTT. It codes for CVSSKDPSATDTQYF.

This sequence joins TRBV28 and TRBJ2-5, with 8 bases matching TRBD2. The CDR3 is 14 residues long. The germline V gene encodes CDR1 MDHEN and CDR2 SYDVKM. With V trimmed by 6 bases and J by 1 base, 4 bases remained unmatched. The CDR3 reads CASRLLAVQETQYF. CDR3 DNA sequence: TGTGCCAGCAGGTTACTAGCGGTCCAAGAGACCCAGTACTTC.

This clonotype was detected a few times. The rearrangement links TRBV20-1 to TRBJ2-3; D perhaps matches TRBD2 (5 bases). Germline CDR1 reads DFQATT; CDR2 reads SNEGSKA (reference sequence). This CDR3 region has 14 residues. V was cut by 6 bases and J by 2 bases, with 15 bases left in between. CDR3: CSARTRSVTDTQYF. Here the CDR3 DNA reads TGCAGTGCCAGGACTCGGTCGGTCACAGATACGCAGTATTTT.

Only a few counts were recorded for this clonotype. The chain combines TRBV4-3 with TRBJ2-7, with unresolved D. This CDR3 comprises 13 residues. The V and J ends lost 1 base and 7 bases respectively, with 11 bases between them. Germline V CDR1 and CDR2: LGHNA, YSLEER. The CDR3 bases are TGCGCCAGCAGCCAAGGAGGTGAAAATGAGCAGTACTTC. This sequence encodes CASSQGGENEQYF.

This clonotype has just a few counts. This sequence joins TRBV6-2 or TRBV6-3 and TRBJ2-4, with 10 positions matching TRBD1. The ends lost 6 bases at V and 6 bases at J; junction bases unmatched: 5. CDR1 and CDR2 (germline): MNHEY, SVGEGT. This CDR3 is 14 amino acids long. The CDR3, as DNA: TGTGCCAGCAGGACCCGGGACAGGGGAAACATTCAGTACTTC. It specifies CASRTRDRGNIQYF.

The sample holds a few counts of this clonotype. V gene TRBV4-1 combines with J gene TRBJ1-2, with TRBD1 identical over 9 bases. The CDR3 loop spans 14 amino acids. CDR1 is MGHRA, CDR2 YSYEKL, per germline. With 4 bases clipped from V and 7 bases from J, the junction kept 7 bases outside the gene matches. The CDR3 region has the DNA TGCGCCAGCAGCCCGGGACAGGGAAGTGGTGGCTACACCTTC. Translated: CASSPGQGSGGYTF.

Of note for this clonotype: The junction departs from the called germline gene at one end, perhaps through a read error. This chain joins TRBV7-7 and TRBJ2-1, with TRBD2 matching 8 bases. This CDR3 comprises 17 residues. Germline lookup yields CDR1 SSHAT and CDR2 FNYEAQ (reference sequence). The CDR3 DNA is TGTGCTAGCAGCTTAAGTGTACGAACTAGCGGCCCTCAGACCCAGTTCTTC. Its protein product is CASSLSVRTSGPQTQFF.

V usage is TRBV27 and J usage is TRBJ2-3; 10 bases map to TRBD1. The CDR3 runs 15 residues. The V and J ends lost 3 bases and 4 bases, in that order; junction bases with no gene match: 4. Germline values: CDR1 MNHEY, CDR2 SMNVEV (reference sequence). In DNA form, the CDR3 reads TGTGCCAGCAGTTTGACAGGGGGCGTTGCAGATACGCAGTATTTT. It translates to CASSLTGGVADTQYF.

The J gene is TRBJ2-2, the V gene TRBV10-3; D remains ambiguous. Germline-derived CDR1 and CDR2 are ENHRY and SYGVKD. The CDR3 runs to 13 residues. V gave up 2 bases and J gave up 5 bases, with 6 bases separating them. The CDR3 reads CAISEVETGELFF. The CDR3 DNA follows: TGTGCCATCAGTGAGGTGGAAACCGGGGAGCTGTTTTTT.

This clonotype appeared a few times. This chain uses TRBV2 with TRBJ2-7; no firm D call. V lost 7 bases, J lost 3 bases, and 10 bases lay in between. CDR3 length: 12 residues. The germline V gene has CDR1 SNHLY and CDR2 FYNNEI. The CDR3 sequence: CASITESYEQYF. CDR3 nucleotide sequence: TGTGCCAGCATAACAGAAAGCTACGAGCAGTACTTC. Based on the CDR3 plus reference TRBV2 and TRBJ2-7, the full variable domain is EPEVTQTPSHQVTQMGQEVILRCVPISNHLYFYWYRQILGQKVEFLVSFYNNEISEKSEIFDDQFSVERPDGSNFTLKIRSTKLEDSAMYFCASITESYEQYFGPGTRLTVT.

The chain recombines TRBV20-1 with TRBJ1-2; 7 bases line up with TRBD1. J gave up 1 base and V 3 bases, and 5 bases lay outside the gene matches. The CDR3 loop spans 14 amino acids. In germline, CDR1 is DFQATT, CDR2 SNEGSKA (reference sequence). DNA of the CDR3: TGCAGTGCTAGTGACAGGGAGTTTAACTATGGCTACACCTTC. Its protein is CSASDREFNYGYTF.

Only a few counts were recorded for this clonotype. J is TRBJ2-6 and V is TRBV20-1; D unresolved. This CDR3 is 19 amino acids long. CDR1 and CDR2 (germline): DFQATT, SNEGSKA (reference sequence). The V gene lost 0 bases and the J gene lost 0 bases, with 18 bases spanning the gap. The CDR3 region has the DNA TGCAGTGCTAGAGATATGCGTCGAGAAAGCCACTCTGGGGCCAACGTCCTGACTTTC. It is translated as CSARDMRRESHSGANVLTF.

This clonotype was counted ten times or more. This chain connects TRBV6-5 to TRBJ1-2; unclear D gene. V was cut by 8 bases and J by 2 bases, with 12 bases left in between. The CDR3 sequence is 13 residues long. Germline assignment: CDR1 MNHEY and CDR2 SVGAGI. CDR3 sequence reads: CASSPRENYGYTF. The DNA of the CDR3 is TGTGCCAGCTCACCTAGGGAAAACTATGGCTACACCTTC.

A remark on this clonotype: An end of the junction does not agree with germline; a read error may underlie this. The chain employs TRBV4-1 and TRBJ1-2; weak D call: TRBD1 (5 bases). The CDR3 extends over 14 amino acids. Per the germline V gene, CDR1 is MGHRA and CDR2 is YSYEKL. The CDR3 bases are TGCGCCAGCCGCCAAGGCCAGGGTTCCTATGGCTACACCTTC. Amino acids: CASRQGQGSYGYTF.

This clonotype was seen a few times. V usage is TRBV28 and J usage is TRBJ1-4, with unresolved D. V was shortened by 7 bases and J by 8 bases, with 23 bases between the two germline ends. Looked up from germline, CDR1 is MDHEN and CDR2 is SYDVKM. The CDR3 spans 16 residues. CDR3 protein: CASNDAAASGREKLFF. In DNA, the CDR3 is TGTGCCAGCAACGATGCAGCGGCCTCAGGCCGGGAAAAACTGTTTTTT.

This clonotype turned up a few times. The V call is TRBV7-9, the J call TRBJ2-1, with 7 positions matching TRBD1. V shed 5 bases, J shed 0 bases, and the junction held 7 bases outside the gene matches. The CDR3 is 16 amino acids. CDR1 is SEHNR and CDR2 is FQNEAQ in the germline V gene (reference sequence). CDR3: CASSPIGTVSYNEQFF. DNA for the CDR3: TGTGCCAGCAGCCCGATAGGGACAGTCTCCTACAATGAGCAGTTCTTC. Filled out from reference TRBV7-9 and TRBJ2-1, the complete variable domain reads DTGVSQNPRHKITKRGQNVTFRCDPISEHNRLYWYRQTLGQGPEFLTYFQNEAQLEKSRLLSDRFSAERPKGSFSTLEIQRTEQGDSAMYLCASSPIGTVSYNEQFFGPGTRLTVL.

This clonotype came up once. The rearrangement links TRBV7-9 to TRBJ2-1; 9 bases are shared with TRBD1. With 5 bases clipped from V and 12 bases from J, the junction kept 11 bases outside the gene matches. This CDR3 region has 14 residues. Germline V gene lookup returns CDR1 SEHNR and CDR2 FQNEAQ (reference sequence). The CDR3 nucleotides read TGTGCCAGCAGCGCGCCCGGGACAGGGCATGGGCAGTTCTTC. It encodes CASSAPGTGHGQFF.

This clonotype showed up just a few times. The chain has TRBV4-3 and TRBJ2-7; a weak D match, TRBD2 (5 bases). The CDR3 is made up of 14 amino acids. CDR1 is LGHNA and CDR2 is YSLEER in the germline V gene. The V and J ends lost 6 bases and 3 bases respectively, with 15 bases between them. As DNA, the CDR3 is TGCGCCAGCAGAGTTTCGTGGAGGTTCTACGAGCAGTACTTC. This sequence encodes CASRVSWRFYEQYF.

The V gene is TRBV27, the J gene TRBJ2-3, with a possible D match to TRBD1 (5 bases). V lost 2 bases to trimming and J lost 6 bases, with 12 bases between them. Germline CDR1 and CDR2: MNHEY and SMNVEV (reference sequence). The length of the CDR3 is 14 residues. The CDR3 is CASSLEQGWDTQYF. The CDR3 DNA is TGTGCCAGCAGTTTAGAGCAGGGTTGGGATACGCAGTATTTT.

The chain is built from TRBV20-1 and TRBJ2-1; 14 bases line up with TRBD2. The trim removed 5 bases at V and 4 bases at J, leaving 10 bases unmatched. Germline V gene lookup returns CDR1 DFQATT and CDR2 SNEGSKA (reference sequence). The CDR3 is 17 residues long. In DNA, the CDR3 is TGCAGTGCTCTGGGACTAGCGGGGGCAGTAGATTACAATGAGCAGTTCTTC. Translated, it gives CSALGLAGAVDYNEQFF.

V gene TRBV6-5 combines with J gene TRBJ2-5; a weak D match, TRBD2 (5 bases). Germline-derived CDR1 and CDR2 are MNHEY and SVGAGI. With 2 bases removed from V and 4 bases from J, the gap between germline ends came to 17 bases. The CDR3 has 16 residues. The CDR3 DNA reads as TGTGCCAGCAGTTACAGGAGGTCCAGTATGGGAGAGACCCAGTACTTC. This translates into CASSYRRSSMGETQYF.

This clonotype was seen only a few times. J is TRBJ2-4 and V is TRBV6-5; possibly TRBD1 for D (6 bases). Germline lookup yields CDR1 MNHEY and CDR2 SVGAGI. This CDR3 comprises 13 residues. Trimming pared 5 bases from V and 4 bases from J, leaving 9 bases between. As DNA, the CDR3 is TGTGCCAGCAGTGAGGACAGTAAAAACATTCAGTACTTC. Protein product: CASSEDSKNIQYF.

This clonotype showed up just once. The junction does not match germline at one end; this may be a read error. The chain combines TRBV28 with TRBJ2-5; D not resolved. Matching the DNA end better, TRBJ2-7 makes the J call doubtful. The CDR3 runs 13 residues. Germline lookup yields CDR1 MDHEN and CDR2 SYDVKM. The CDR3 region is CASRPLSSCEQYF. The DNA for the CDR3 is TGTGCCAGCCGTCCCTTGAGCTCCTGCGAGCAGTACTTC.

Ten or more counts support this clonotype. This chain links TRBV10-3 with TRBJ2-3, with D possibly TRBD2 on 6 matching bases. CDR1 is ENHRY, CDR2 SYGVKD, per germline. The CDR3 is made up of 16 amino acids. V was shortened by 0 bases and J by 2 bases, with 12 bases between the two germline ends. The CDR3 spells CAISESGGTFTDTQYF. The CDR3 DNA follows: TGTGCCATCAGTGAGTCGGGCGGGACTTTCACAGATACGCAGTATTTT.

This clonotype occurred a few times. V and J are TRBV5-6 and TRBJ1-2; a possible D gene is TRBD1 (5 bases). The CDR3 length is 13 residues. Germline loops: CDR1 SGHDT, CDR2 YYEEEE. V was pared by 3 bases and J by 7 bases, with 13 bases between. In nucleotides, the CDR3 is TGTGCCAGCAGCTCCGCACGGGACTCTGGCTACACCTTC. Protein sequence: CASSSARDSGYTF. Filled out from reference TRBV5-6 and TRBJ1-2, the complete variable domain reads DAGVTQSPTHLIKTRGQQVTLRCSPKSGHDTVSWYQQALGQGPQFIFQYYEEEERQRGNFPDRFSGHQFPNYSSELNVNALLLGDSALYLCASSSARDSGYTFGSGTRLTVV.

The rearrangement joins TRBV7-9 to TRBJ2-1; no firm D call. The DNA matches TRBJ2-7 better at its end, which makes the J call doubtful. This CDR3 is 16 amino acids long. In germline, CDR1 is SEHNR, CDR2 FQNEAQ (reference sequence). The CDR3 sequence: CASSLIRGSSYNEQYF. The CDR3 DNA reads TGTGCCAGCAGTTTAATTAGAGGTAGCTCCTACAATGAGCAGTACTTC.

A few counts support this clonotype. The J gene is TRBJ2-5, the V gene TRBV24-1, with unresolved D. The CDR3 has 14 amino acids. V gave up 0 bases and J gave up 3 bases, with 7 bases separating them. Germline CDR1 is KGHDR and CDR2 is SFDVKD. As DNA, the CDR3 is TGTGCCACCAGTGATTTGCGAAGCAAAGAGACCCAGTACTTC. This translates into CATSDLRSKETQYF.